The present entry profiles one T cell receptor (beta chain) with its context. Its antigen is undetermined. The data originate from a study of T cell repertoires in cytomegalovirus infection. Overall study: Signatures in public TCR beta sequences pointed to both CMV infection and matching HLA type.

Study outcomes and limitations: Ex vivo responses were dominated by HLA-C-restricted CMV-specific TCR beta clonotypes.

This CDR3 has 14 residues. CDR1 is SGHTA and CDR2 is FQGNSA in the germline V gene. V was pared by 3 bases and J by 1 base, with 9 bases between. Using its own MiXCR run on the reads, TCRdb lists one record per CDR3 protein. In the table there are about 180,000 distinct CDR3 sequences, 20% to 25% of which are singletons. This receptor was taken from a human donor in good health (CMV status not recorded). Some clones in this sample may be carry-over from other donors' samples. V gene TRBV7-2 combines with J gene TRBJ1-1; D unresolved. Source: CD8+ T cells from cultured PBMCs, taken from culture after CMV antigen stimulation. The CDR3 DNA reads as TGTGCCAGCAGCTTTACGACAAGGAACACTGAAGCTTTCTTT. Protein sequence: CASSFTTRNTEAFF.